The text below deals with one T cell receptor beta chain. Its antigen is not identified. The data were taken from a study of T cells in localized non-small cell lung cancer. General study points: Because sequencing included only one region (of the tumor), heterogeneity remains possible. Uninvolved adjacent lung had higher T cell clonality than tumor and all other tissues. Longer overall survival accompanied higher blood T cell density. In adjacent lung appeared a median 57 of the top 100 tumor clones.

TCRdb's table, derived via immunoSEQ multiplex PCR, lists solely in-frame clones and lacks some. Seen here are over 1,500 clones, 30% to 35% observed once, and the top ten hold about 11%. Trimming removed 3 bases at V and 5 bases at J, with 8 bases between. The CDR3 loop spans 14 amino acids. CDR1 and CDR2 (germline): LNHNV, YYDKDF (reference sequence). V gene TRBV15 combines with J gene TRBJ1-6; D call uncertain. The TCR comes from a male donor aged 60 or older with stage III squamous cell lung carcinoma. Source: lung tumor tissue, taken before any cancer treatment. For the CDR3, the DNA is TGTGCCACCAGCAGCGGGAGGAATAATTCACCCCTCCACTTT. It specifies CATSSGRNNSPLHF.